This is a list of T cell receptor beta chains from one sample in a study of blood T cell repertoires in COVID-19. Using immunoSEQ multiplex PCR, the repertoire was profiled, and TCRdb retains in-frame clones only, with some absent. The sample carries 150,000 to 200,000 clones, approximately 90% recorded once. Sequenced: peripheral blood. These receptors came from a human donor in a cohort sampled during active COVID-19. The CDR3 runs from the conserved cysteine through the conserved F or W. D genes are given only for firm matches. Only part of the rows carry a size: once, few, many, or a class if the clone is expanded.

j_call d_call clone_size v_call cdr3_aa cdr3_nt
TRBJ1-5 TRBD1 NA TRBV28 CASSSGQGNQPQHF TGTGCCAGCAGTTCGGGACAGGGAAATCAGCCCCAGCATTTT
TRBJ2-1 TRBD2 NA TRBV7-2 CASSPRTSGGTKYNEQFF TGTGCCAGCAGCCCCCGGACTAGCGGGGGGACTAAGTACAATGAGCAGTTCTTC
TRBJ2-5 TRBD1 NA TRBV7-8 CASSDPGTDQETQYF TGTGCCAGCAGCGATCCCGGGACAGACCAAGAGACCCAGTACTTC
TRBJ1-5 NA NA TRBV10-3 CAISEIGGGDQPQHF TGTGCCATCAGTGAGATCGGTGGGGGGGATCAGCCCCAGCATTTT
TRBJ2-1 TRBD2 NA TRBV6-2/TRBV6-3 CASSSGTSGRHRNEQFF TGTGCCAGCAGTTCCGGGACTAGCGGTCGACACCGAAATGAGCAGTTCTTC
TRBJ2-1 NA NA TRBV6-2/TRBV6-3 CASSSSVPYNEQFF TGTGCCAGCAGTTCTAGTGTACCCTACAATGAGCAGTTCTTC
TRBJ2-1 NA NA TRBV6-2/TRBV6-3 CASSYGYGPYNEQFF TGTGCCAGCAGTTACGGCTATGGGCCTTACAATGAGCAGTTCTTC
TRBJ1-1 NA NA TRBV25-1 CASSEPGTTEAFF TGTGCCAGCAGTGAACCGGGTACCACTGAAGCTTTCTTT
TRBJ1-2 NA NA TRBV6-1 CASSEAQGQVAYGYTF TGTGCCAGCAGTGAAGCCCAGGGCCAGGTTGCCTATGGCTACACCTTC
TRBJ2-3 TRBD1 NA TRBV6-2/TRBV6-3 CASSYSLRQGSSDTQYF TGTGCCAGCAGTTACTCTCTGAGACAGGGCTCGTCGGATACGCAGTATTTT
TRBJ1-4 NA NA TRBV28 CASSPSAGGGDEKLFF TGTGCCAGCAGTCCCTCGGCGGGGGGTGGGGATGAAAAACTGTTTTTT
TRBJ2-7 NA NA TRBV6-6 CATKTGPEQYF TGTGCCACCAAAACAGGTCCCGAGCAGTACTTC
TRBJ2-1 NA NA TRBV28 CASSFGRSPYNEQFF TGTGCCAGCAGTTTTGGGAGGTCCCCCTACAATGAGCAGTTCTTC
TRBJ2-7 NA NA TRBV27 CASSLVDGDYEQYF TGTGCCAGCAGTTTAGTTGACGGGGACTACGAGCAGTACTTC
TRBJ1-2 NA NA TRBV15 CATSRDPAGNYGYTF TGTGCCACCAGCAGAGATCCGGCAGGGAACTATGGCTACACCTTC
TRBJ2-6 TRBD1 NA TRBV25-1 CASSATGGPPSGANVLTF TGTGCCAGCAGCGCTACAGGGGGCCCCCCCTCTGGGGCCAACGTCCTGACTTTC
TRBJ2-3 TRBD2 once TRBV11-2 CASSLGGLGTDTQYF TGTGCCAGCAGCTTAGGGGGACTAGGAACAGATACGCAGTATTTT
TRBJ1-2 TRBD1 once TRBV7-2 CASSEGQGVSYGYTF TGTGCCAGCAGCGAAGGACAGGGCGTTAGCTATGGCTACACCTTC
TRBJ1-1 NA NA TRBV5-5 CASSLGYRLNTEAFF TGTGCCAGCAGCCTCGGTTACAGGTTGAACACTGAAGCTTTCTTT
TRBJ2-5 NA NA TRBV7-9 CASSFQGGETQYF TGTGCCAGCAGCTTCCAGGGGGGAGAGACCCAGTACTTC
TRBJ2-7 NA NA TRBV11-2 CASSLDNRPPYEQYF TGTGCCAGCAGCTTAGATAACAGGCCCCCCTACGAGCAGTACTTC